This T cell receptor (beta chain) was recorded in a study of CD8 T cells in Susac syndrome. With random hexamers, roughly 0.5 to 1 ug RNA was reverse transcribed. Each CDR3 protein gets one entry after TCRdb re-called the immunoSEQ multiplex PCR reads with MiXCR. The table records 200,000 or so distinct CDR3 sequences, around 96% of them present only once. The CDR3 loop spans 14 amino acids. Germline CDR1 reads SNHLY; CDR2 reads FYNNEI. Trimming took off 7 bases at V and 2 bases at J, with 13 bases between the two ends. The chain combines TRBV2 with TRBJ2-3, with D possibly matching TRBD1 (6 bases). Specimen: CD4+ T cells from PBMCs. This sequence originates from a human donor with multiple sclerosis. The CDR3 here is CASNHRDTTDTQYF. The CDR3 region has the DNA TGTGCCAGCAACCACAGGGATACCACAGATACGCAGTATTTT.